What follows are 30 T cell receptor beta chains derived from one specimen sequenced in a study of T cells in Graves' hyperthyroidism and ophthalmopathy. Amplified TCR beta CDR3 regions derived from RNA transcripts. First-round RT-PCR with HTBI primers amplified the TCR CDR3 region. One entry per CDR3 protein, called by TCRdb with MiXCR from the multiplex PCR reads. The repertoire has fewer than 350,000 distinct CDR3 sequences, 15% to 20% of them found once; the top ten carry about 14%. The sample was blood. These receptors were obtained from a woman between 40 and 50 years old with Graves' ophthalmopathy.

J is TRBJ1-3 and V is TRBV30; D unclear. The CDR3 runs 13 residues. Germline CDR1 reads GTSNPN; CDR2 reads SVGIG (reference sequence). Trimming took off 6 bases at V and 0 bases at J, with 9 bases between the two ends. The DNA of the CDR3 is TGTGCCTGCACGGATCCCTCTGGAAACACCATATATTTT. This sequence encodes CACTDPSGNTIYF.

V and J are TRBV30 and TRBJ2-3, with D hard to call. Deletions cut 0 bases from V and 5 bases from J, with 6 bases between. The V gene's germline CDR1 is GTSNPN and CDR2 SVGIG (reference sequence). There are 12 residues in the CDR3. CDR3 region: CAWSVQGDTQYF. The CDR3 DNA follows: TGTGCCTGGAGTGTACAAGGAGATACGCAGTATTTT.

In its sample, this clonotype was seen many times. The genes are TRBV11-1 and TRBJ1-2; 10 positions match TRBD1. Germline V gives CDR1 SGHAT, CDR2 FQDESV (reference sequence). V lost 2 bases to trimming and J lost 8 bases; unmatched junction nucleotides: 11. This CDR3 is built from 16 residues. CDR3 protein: CASSLTDRGGLRGYTF. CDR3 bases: TGTGCCAGCAGCTTAACGGACAGGGGGGGGCTGAGGGGCTACACCTTC. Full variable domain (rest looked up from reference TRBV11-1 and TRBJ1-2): EAEVAQSPRYKITEKSQAVAFWCDPISGHATLYWYRQILGQGPELLVQFQDESVVDDSQLPKDRFSAERLKGVDSTLKIQPAELGDSAMYLCASSLTDRGGLRGYTFGSGTRLTVV.

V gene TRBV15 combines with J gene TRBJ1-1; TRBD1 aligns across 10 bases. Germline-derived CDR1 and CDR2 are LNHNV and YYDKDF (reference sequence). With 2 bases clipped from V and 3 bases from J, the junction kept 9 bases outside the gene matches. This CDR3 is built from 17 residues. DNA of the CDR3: TGTGCCACCAGCAGATTACGGACAGGGGGAGCGGACACTGAAGCTTTCTTT. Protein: CATSRLRTGGADTEAFF.

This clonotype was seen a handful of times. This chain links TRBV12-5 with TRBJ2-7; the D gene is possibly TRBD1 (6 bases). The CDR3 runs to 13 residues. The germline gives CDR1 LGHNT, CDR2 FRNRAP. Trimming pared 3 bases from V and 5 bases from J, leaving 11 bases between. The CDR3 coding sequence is TGTGCTAGTGGTTTATCAGGGGCTGACGAGCAGTACTTC. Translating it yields CASGLSGADEQYF.

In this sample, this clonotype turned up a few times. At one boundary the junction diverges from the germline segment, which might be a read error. CDR3 region: CASSPYRREDGYIF. In nucleotides, the CDR3 is TGTGCCAGTAGTCCGTATCGAAGGGAGGATGGCTACATCTTC. The gene calls are TRBV19 and TRBJ1-2; D is unclear. The CDR3 contains 14 residues. Germline CDR1 LNHDA, CDR2 SQIVND (reference sequence).

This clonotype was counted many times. The CDR3, as DNA: TGTGCCATCAGTGTGACTAGCGGTTCCTACGAGCAGTACTTC. It encodes CAISVTSGSYEQYF. This chain connects TRBV10-3 to TRBJ2-7; 9 bases agree with TRBD2. The CDR3 consists of 14 residues. V lost 4 bases to trimming and J lost 1 base; unmatched junction nucleotides: 2. Germline lookup yields CDR1 ENHRY and CDR2 SYGVKD.

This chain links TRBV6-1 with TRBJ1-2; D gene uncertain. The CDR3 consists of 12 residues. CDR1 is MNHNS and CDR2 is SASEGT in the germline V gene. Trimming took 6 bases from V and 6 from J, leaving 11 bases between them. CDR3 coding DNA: TGTGCCAGCAGCTTGTTTGGGGATGGCTACACCTTC. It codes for CASSLFGDGYTF.

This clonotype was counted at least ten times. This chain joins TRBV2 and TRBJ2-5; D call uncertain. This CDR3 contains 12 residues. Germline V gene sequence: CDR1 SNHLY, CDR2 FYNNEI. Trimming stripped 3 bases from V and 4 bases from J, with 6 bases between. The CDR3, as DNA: TGTGCCAGCAGTGATGTTCGAGAGACCCAGTACTTC. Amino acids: CASSDVRETQYF.

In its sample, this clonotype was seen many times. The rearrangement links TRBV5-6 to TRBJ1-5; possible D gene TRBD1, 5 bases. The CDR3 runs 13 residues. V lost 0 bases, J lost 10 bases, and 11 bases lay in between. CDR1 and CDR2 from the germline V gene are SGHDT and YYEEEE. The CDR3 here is CASSLGGGYPQHF. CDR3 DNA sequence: TGTGCCAGCAGCTTGGGGGGGGGGTACCCCCAGCATTTT.

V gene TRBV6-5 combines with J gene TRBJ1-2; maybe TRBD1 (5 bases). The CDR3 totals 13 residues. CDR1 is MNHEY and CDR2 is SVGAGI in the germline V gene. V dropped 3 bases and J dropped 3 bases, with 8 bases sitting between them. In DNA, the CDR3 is TGTGCCAGCAGTTATGGGGCAGACTATGGCTACACCTTC. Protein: CASSYGADYGYTF.

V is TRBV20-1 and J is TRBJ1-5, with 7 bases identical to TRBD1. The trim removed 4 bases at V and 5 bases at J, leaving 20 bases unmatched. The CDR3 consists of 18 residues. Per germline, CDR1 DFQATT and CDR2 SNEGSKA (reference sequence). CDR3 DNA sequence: TGCAGTGCTACAGACTCAGGAAGACAGGGACCAAAAGATCAGCCCCAGCATTTT. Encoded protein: CSATDSGRQGPKDQPQHF.

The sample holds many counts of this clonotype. CDR3 loop: CASSLGRREQYF. The CDR3 DNA follows: TGTGCCAGCAGCTTAGGACGCCGCGAGCAGTACTTC. J is TRBJ2-7 and V is TRBV7-9; D remains unclear. V was trimmed by 1 base and J by 6 bases, leaving 7 bases between them. Germline V gives CDR1 SEHNR, CDR2 FQNEAQ (reference sequence). This CDR3 is 12 amino acids long.

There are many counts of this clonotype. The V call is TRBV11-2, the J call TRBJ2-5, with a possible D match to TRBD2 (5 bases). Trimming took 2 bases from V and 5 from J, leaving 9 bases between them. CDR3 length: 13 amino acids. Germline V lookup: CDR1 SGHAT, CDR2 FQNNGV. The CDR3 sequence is CASSLSSRETQYF. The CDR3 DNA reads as TGTGCCAGCAGCTTATCTAGCAGGGAGACCCAGTACTTC.

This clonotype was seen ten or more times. The CDR3 sequence is CASGSQGPQHF. Written as DNA, the CDR3 is TGTGCCAGCGGGTCTCAGGGGCCCCAGCATTTT. The chain employs TRBV6-5 and TRBJ1-5; possible D gene TRBD1, 5 bases. Germline CDR1 is MNHEY and CDR2 is SVGAGI. The V and J ends lost 8 bases and 9 bases respectively, with 11 bases between them. The CDR3 covers 11 residues.

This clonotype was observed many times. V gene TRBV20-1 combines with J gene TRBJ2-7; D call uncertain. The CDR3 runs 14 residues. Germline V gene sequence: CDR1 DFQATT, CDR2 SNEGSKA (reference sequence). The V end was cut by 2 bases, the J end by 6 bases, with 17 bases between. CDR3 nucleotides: TGCAGTGCTAGAATTCGAAAAGGCACTGCCGAGCAGTACTTC. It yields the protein CSARIRKGTAEQYF.

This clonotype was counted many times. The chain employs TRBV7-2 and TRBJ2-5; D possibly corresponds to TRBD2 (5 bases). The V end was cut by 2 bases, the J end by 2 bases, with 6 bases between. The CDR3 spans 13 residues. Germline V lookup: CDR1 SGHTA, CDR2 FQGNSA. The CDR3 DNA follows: TGTGCCAGCAGCTTATGGGAGCAAGAGACCCAGTACTTC. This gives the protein CASSLWEQETQYF.

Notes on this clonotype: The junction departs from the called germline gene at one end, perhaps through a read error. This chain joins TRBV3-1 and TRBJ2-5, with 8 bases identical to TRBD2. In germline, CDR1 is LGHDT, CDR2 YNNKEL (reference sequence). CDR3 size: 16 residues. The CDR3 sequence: CASSRRTSGGQETLYF. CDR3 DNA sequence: TGTGCCAGCAGTAGAAGAACTAGCGGAGGCCAAGAGACCCTGTACTTC.

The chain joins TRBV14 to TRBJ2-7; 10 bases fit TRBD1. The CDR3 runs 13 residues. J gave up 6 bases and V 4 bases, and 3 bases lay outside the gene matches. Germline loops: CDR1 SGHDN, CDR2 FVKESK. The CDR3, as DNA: TGTGCCAGCAGCCGGGACAGGGGTACCGAGCAGTACTTC. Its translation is CASSRDRGTEQYF.

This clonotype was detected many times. In nucleotides, the CDR3 is TGTGCCTGGAGTGTACCCCGCTTGGGACAGGGCCTGAGTAGCAATCAGCCCCAGCATTTT. Its translation is CAWSVPRLGQGLSSNQPQHF. This chain uses TRBV30 with TRBJ1-5; TRBD1 agrees at 9 bases. CDR1 and CDR2 from the germline V gene are GTSNPN and SVGIG (reference sequence). The junction had 15 bases not matched to a gene; V was cut back by 0 bases and J by 0 bases. CDR3 length: 20 amino acids.

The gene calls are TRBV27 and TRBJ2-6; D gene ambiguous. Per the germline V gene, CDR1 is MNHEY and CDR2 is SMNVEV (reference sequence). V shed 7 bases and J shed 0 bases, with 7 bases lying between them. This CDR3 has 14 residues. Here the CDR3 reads CASTSISGANVLTF. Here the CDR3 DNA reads TGTGCCAGCACGTCAATCTCTGGGGCCAACGTCCTGACTTTC.

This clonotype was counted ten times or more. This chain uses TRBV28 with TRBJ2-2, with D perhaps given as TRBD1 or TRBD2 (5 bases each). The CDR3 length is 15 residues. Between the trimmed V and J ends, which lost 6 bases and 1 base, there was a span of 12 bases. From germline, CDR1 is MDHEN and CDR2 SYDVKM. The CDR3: CASRSPGGNTGELFF. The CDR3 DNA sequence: TGTGCCAGCAGATCGCCTGGGGGGAACACCGGGGAGCTGTTTTTT.

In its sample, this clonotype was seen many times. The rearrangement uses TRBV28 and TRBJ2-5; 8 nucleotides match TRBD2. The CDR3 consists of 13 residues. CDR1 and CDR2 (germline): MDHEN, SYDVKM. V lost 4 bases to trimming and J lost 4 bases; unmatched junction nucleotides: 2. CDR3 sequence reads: CASSSSGLETQYF. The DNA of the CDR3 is TGTGCCAGCAGTTCTAGCGGGTTAGAGACCCAGTACTTC.

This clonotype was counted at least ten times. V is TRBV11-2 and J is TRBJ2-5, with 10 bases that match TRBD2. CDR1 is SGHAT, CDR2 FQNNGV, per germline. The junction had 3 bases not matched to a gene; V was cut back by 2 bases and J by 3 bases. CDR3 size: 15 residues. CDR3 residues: CASSLMLAGEETQYF. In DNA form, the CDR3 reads TGTGCCAGCAGCTTAATGCTAGCGGGAGAAGAGACCCAGTACTTC. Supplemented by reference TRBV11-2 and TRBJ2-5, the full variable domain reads EAGVAQSPRYKIIEKRQSVAFWCNPISGHATLYWYQQILGQGPKLLIQFQNNGVVDDSQLPKDRFSAERLKGVDSTLKIQPAKLEDSAVYLCASSLMLAGEETQYFGPGTRLLVL.

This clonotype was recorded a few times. CDR3 nucleotide sequence: TGTGCCAGCAGTTTACGAGGACAGGGATTTTATGGCTACACCTTC. This codes for CASSLRGQGFYGYTF. The rearrangement uses TRBV28 and TRBJ1-2; TRBD1 aligns across 8 bases. This CDR3 comprises 15 residues. Germline V gene data show CDR1 as MDHEN and CDR2 as SYDVKM. V trimming: 2 bases; J trimming: 5 bases; junction bases outside the gene matches: 7.

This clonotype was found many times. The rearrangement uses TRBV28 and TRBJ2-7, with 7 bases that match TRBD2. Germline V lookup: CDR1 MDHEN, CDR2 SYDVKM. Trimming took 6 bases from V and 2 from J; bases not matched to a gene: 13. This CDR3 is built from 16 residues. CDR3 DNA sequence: TGTGCCAGCAGAATCGGGGGGAAGATGGGCCCCTACGAGCAGTACTTC. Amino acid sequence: CASRIGGKMGPYEQYF.

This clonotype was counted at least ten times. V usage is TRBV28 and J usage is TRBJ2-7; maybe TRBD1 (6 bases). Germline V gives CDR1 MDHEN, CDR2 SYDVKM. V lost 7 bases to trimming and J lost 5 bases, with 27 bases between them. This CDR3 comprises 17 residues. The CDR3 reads CASTSLYRERRADEQYF. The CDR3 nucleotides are TGTGCCAGCACCTCCCTTTACAGGGAACGAAGGGCGGACGAGCAGTACTTC.

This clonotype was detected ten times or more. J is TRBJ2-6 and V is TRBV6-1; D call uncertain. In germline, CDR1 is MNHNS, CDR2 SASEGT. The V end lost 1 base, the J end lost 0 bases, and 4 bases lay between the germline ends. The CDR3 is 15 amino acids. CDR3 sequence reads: CASSEGDSGANVLTF. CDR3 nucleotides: TGTGCCAGCAGTGAAGGGGACTCTGGGGCCAACGTCCTGACTTTC.

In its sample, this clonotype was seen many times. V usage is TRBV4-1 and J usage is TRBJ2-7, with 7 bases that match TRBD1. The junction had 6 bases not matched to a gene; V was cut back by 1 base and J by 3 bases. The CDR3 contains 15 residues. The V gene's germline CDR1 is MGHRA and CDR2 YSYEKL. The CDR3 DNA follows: TGCGCCAGCAGCCAAGGACAGGGTAGGGTCTACGAGCAGTACTTC. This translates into CASSQGQGRVYEQYF.

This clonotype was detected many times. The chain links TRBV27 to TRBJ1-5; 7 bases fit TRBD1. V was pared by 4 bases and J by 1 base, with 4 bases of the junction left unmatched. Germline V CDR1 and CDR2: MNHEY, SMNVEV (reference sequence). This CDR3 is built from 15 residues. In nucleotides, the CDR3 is TGTGCCAGCAGTTCCGACAGGGAGAGCAATCAGCCCCAGCATTTT. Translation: CASSSDRESNQPQHF.